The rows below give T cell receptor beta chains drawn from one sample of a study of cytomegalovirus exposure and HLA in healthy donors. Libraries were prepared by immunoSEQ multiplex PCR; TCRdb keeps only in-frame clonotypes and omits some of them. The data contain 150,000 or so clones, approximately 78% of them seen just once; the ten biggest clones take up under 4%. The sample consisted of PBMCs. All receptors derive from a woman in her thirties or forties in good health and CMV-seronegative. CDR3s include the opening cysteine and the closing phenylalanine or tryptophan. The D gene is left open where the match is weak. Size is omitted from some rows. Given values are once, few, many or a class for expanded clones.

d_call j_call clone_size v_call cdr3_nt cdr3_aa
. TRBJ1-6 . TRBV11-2 TGTGCCAGCAGCACCCCTGGACAAGGCCATAATTCACCCCTCCACTTT CASSTPGQGHNSPLHF
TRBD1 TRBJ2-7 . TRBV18 TGTGCCAGCTCACCTTACGACAGGGGGGGAAAGACGAGCCACGAGCAGTACTTC CASSPYDRGGKTSHEQYF
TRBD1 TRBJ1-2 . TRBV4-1 TGCGCCAGCAGCCAGGACCCGGGACAGGGGGTCGACTATGGCTACACCTTC CASSQDPGQGVDYGYTF
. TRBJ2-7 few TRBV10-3 TGTGCCACCGCGGGGCAATACGAGCAGTACTTC CATAGQYEQYF
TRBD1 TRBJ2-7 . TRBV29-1 TGCAGCGTTGCAACCGGACAGGGTACCTACGAGCAGTACTTC CSVATGQGTYEQYF
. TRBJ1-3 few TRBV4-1 TGCGCCAGCAGCCGACGGGACAACTCTGGAAACACCATATATTTT CASSRRDNSGNTIYF
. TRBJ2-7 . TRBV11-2 TGTGCCAGCAGCTTAGTACAGTCCTACGAGCAGTACTTC CASSLVQSYEQYF
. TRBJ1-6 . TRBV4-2 TGTGCCAGCAGCCAATCGTTCATGGGAGATTCACCCCTCCACTTT CASSQSFMGDSPLHF
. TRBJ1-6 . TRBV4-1 TGCGCCAGCAGCCGAGGGGGCTCCTATAATTCACCCCTCCACTTT CASSRGGSYNSPLHF
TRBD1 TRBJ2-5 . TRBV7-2 TGTGCCAGCAGCTGGGACCGGGACAGGGGTTTGCGGCAAGAGACCCAGTACTTC CASSWDRDRGLRQETQYF
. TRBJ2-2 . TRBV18 TGTGCCAGCTCACCAAGCAGGGGACACGGGGAGCTGTTTTTT CASSPSRGHGELFF
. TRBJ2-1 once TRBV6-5 TGTGCCAGCAGTTACTCGCTGGGCCCGCAGTTCTTC CASSYSLGPQFF
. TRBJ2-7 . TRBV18 TGTGCCAGCTCACCCGCGGCCTCCTACGAGCAGTACTTC CASSPAASYEQYF
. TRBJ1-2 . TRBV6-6 TGTGCCAGCAGTACGTTCGGGGGAACAGGCTATACCTTC CASSTFGGTGYTF
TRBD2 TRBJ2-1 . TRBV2 TGTGCCAGCAGTGAAGACTTCGGGGGGTCCTACAATGAGCAGTTCTTC CASSEDFGGSYNEQFF
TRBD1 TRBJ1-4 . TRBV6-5 TGTGCCAGCAGTGGGGACAGAGTTAATGAAAAACTGTTTTTT CASSGDRVNEKLFF
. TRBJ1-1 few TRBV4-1 TGCGCCAGCAGCCAAGATCACAGACTAATGAACACTGAAGCTTTCTTT CASSQDHRLMNTEAFF
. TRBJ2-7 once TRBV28 TGTGCCAGCAGTAACAGAGTTCCACCCTACGAGCAGTACTTC CASSNRVPPYEQYF
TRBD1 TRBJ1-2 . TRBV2 TGTGCCAGCTTAGGACAAGGACAGGGGAATGGCTACACCTTC CASLGQGQGNGYTF
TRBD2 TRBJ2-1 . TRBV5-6 TGTGCCAGCAGCTTGGCAGCGGGGGGGTTCGATGAGCAGTTCTTC CASSLAAGGFDEQFF
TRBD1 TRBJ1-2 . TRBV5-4 TGTGCCAGCAGCGGGGACAGGGGGCCCTATGGCTACACCTTC CASSGDRGPYGYTF
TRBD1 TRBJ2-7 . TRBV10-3 TGTGCCATCAGCTCCGGGACAGGGGGTGGCCCTTCCTACGAGCAGTACTTC CAISSGTGGGPSYEQYF